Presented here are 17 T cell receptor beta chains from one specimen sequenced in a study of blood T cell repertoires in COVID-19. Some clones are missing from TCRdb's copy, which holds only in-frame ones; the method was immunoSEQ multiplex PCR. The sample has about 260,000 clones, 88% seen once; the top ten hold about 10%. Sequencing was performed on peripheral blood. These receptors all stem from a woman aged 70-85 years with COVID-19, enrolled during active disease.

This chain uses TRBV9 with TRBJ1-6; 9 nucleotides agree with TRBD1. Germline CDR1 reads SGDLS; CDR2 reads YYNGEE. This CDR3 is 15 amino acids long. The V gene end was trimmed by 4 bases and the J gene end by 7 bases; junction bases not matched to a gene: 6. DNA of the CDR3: TGTGCCAGCAGCTTACAGGGGGCTTCCAATTCACCCCTCCACTTT. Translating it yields CASSLQGASNSPLHF.

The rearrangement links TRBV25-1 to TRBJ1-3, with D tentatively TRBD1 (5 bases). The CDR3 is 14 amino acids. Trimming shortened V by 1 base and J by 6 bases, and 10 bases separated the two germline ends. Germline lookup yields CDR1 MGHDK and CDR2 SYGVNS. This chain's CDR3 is CASSESPGINTIYF. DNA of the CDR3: TGTGCCAGCAGTGAATCGCCAGGGATAAACACCATATATTTT.

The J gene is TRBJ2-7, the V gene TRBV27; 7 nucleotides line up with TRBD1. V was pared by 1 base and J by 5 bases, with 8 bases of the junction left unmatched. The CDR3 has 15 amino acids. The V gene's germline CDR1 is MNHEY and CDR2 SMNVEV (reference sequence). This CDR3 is CASSLFMPTGDEQYF. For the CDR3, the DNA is TGTGCCAGCAGTTTATTTATGCCTACAGGGGACGAGCAGTACTTC.

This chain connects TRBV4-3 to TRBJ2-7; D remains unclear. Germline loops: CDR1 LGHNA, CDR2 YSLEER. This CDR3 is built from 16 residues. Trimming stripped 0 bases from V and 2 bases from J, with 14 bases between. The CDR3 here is CASSQDLTDRTYEQYF. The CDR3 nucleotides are TGCGCCAGCAGCCAAGATCTTACAGACCGTACCTACGAGCAGTACTTC.

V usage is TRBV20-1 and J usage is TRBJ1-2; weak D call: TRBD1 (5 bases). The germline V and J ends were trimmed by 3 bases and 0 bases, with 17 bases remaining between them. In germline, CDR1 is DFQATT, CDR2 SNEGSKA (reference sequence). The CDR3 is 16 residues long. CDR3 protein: CSASTPRVIANYGYTF. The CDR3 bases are TGCAGTGCTAGTACGCCCAGGGTTATAGCTAACTATGGCTACACCTTC.

Here the CDR3 reads CASGEGPATDTQYF. CDR3 bases: TGTGCCTCGGGGGAGGGGCCGGCCACAGATACGCAGTATTTT. The chain links TRBV6-5 to TRBJ2-3; TRBD2 matches at 7 bases. The CDR3 consists of 14 residues. The ends lost 11 bases at V and 2 bases at J; junction bases unmatched: 10. In germline, CDR1 is MNHEY, CDR2 SVGAGI.

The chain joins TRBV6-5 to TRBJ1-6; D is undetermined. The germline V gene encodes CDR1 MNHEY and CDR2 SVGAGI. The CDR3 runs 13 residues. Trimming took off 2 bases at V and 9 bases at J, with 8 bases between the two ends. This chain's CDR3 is CASSYSRVSPLHF. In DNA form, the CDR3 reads TGTGCCAGCAGTTACAGTAGAGTTTCACCCCTCCACTTT.

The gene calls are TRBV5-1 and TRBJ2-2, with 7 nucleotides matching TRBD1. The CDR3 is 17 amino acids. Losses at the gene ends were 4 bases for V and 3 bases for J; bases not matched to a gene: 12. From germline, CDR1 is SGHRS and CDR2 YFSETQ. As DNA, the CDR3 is TGCGCCAGCAGCGATGACCTGGGACAGATACACACCGGGGAGCTGTTTTTT. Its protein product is CASSDDLGQIHTGELFF. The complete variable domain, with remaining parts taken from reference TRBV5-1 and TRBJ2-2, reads KAGVTQTPRYLIKTRGQQVTLSCSPISGHRSVSWYQQTPGQGLQFLFEYFSETQRNKGNFPGRFSGRQFSNSRSEMNVSTLELGDSALYLCASSDDLGQIHTGELFFGEGSRLTVL.

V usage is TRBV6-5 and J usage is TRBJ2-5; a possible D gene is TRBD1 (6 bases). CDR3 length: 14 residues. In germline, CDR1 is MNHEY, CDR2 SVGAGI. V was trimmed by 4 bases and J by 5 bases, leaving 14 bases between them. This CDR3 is CASSSGVTWETQYF. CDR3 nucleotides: TGTGCCAGCAGTTCAGGGGTTACCTGGGAGACCCAGTACTTC.

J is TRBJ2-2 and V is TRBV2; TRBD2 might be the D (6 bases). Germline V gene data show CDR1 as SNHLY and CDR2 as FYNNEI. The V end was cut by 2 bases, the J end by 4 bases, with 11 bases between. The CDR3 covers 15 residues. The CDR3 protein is CASSEFGGGTGELFF. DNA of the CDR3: TGTGCCAGCAGTGAATTCGGGGGTGGCACCGGGGAGCTGTTTTTT.

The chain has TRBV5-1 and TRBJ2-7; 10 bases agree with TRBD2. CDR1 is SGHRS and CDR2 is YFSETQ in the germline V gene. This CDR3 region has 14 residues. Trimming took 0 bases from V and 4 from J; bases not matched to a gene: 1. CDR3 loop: CASSLGTSGYEQYF. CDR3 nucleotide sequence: TGCGCCAGCAGCTTGGGGACTAGCGGTTACGAGCAGTACTTC.

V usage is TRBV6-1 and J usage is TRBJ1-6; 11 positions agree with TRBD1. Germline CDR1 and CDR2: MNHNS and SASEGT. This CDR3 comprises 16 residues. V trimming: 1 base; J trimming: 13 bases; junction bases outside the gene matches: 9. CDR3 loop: CASSEVGGTGGRPLHF. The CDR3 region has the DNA TGTGCCAGCAGTGAAGTCGGGGGGACAGGGGGACGGCCCCTCCACTTT.

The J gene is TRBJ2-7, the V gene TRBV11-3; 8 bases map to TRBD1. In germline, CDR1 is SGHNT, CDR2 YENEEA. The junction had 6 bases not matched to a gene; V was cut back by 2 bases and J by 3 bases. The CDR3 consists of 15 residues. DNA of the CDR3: TGTGCCAGCAGCTTAAGTGGACAGGGAAACTACGAGCAGTACTTC. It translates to CASSLSGQGNYEQYF.

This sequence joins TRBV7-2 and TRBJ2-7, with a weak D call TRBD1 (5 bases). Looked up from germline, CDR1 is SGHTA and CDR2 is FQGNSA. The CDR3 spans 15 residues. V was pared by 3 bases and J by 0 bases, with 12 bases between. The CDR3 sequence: CASSFSSQGSYEQYF. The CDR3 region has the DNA TGTGCCAGCAGCTTTTCATCCCAGGGCTCCTACGAGCAGTACTTC.

CDR3: CASSQEGYSNQPQHF. DNA for the CDR3: TGTGCCAGCAGTCAGGAGGGCTATAGCAATCAGCCCCAGCATTTT. V and J are TRBV7-2 and TRBJ1-5; D gene uncertain. The CDR3 has 15 residues. Trimming took off 6 bases at V and 0 bases at J, with 12 bases between the two ends. CDR1 is SGHTA and CDR2 is FQGNSA in the germline V gene.

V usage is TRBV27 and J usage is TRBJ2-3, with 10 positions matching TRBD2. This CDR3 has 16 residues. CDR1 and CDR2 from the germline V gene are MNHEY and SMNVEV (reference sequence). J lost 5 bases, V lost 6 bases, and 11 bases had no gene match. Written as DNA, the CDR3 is TGTGCCAGCAGACCCAACCCGGGACTAGCGATAGATACGCAGTATTTT. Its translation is CASRPNPGLAIDTQYF.

The CDR3 DNA follows: TGTGCCAGCAGCTTAGGGACAGGATTCACTTACACGTATGGCTACACCTTC. It translates to CASSLGTGFTYTYGYTF. The genes are TRBV7-2 and TRBJ1-2; 7 nucleotides match TRBD1. The V and J ends lost 1 base and 5 bases, in that order; junction bases with no gene match: 13. The CDR3 runs to 17 residues. Looked up from germline, CDR1 is SGHTA and CDR2 is FQGNSA.